This T cell receptor (beta chain) is from a study of blood T cell repertoires in COVID-19. Study-wide context: PBMCs, B-cell-depleted T cells, or T cells were the source of the cDNA or gDNA that made up the material.

The germline V gene has CDR1 SGDLS and CDR2 YYNGEE. This CDR3 contains 18 residues. V dropped 0 bases and J dropped 3; count of bases not matched to a gene: 9. In the source study's methods: Reference gene primer amplification gave nucleated cell count estimates. Clones were read by immunoSEQ multiplex PCR, and TCRdb kept only the in-frame ones, dropping some. V, J and clone size derive from that table, while D and trimming were established from the DNA sequence. Of roughly 270,000 clones listed, roughly 90% are singletons. The chain links TRBV9 to TRBJ2-2, with 9 nucleotides matching TRBD2. Sequencing was done on a sample of peripheral blood. The TCR sequence derives from a man aged 18 to 29 with active or convalescent COVID-19. CDR3 loop: CASSVGKSGGRDTGELFF. The DNA for the CDR3 is TGTGCCAGCAGCGTAGGAAAGAGCGGGGGGCGGGACACCGGGGAGCTGTTTTTT.